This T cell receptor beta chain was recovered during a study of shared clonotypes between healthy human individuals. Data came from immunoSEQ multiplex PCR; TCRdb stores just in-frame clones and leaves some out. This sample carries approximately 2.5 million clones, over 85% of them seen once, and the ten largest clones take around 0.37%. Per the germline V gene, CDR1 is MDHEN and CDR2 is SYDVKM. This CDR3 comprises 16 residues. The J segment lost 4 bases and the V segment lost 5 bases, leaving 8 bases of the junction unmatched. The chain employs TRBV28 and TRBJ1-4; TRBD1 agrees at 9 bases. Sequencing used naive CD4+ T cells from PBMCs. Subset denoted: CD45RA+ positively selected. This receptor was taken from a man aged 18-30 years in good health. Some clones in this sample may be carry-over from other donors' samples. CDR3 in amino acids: CASSLNRGLINEKLFF. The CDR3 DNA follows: TGTGCCAGCAGTCTCAACAGGGGGCTGATTAATGAAAAACTGTTTTTT.